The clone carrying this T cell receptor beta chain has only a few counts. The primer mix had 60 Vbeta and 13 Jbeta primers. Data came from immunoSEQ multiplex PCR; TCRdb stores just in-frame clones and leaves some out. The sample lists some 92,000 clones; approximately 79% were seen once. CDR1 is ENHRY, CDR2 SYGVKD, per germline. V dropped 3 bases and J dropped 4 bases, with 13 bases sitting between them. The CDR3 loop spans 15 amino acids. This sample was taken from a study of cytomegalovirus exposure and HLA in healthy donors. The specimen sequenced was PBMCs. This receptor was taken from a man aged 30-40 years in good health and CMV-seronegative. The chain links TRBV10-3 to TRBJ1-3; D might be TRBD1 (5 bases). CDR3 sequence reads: CAISDTGVAGNTIYF. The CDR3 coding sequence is TGTGCCATCAGTGATACAGGTGTGGCAGGAAACACCATATATTTT.